Listed here is a single T cell receptor beta chain. Antigen specificity is unknown. The CDR3 is made up of 14 amino acids. The germline V gene has CDR1 SGHTA and CDR2 FQGTGA. The V end was cut by 1 base, the J end by 0 bases, with 1 base between. These data belong to a study of T cells in localized non-small cell lung cancer. Broader study findings: Since sequencing was restricted to only one region of the tumor, intratumor heterogeneity remains a possibility. Uninvolved adjacent lung showed the highest T cell clonality, exceeding tumor. Detection in adjacent lung was observed for a median about 56 of the top 100 tumor clones.

Only in-frame clones appear in the TCRdb table, and some are missing; sequencing was by immunoSEQ multiplex PCR. The table has roughly 72,000 clones, 75% to 85% seen once. The V and J genes are TRBV7-3 and TRBJ1-6, with unresolved D. The receptor comes from a female donor aged 60 or older with stage I lung adenocarcinoma. Sequenced here: peripheral blood, sampled before any cancer treatment. The chain's CDR3 is CASSLSSYNSPLHF. In DNA, the CDR3 is TGTGCCAGCAGCTTAAGCTCCTATAATTCACCCCTCCACTTT. The full variable domain, completed using reference TRBV7-3 and TRBJ1-6, is GAGVSQTPSNKVTEKGKYVELRCDPISGHTALYWYRQSLGQGPEFLIYFQGTGAADDSGLPNDRFFAVRPEGSVSTLKIQRTERGDSAVYLCASSLSSYNSPLHFGNGTRLTVT.